This paragraph reports one TCR beta chain. The junction does not match germline at one end; this may be a read error. These data originate in a study of cytomegalovirus exposure and HLA in healthy donors. The primer mix had 60 Vbeta and 13 Jbeta primers. The table came from immunoSEQ multiplex PCR; TCRdb's copy has only in-frame clones and leaves some out. The sample includes approximately 160,000 clones, about 75% of them seen just once. The source of this sequence is a male donor in good health and CMV-seropositive. Sequencing was carried out using PBMCs.

The DNA for the CDR3 is TGTGCCAGCAGTAGGACGAGGGGGAAATATGGCTACACCTTC. It specifies CASSRTRGKYGYTF. The chain employs TRBV10-3 and TRBJ1-2; tentatively, D is TRBD1 (6 bases). Germline V gene lookup returns CDR1 ENHRY and CDR2 SYGVKD. The CDR3 sequence is 14 residues long.